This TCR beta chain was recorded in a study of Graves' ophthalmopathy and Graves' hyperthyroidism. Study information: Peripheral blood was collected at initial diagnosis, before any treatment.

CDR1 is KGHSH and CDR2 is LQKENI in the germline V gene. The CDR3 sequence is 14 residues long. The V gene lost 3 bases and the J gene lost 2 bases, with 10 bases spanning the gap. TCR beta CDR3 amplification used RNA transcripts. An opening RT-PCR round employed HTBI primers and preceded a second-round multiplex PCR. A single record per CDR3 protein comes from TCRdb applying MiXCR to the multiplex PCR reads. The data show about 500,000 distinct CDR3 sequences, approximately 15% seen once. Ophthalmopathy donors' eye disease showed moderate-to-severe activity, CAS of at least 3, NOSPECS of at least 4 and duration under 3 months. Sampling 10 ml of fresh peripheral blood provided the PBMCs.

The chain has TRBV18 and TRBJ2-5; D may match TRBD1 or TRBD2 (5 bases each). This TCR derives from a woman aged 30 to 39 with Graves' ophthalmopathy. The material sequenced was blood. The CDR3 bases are TGTGCCAGCTCACCCCGGGACGCACAAGAGACCCAGTACTTC. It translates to CASSPRDAQETQYF.